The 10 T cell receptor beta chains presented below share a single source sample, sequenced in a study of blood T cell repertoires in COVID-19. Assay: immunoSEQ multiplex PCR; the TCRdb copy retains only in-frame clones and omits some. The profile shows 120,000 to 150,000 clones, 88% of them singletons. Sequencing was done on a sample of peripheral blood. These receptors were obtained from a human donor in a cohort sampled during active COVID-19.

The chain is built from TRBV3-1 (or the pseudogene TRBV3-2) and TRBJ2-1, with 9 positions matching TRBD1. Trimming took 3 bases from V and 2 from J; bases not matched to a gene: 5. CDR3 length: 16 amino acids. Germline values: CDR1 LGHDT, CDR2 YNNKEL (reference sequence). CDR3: CASSHMGQGPYNEQFF. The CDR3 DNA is TGTGCCAGCAGCCATATGGGACAGGGTCCCTACAATGAGCAGTTCTTC.

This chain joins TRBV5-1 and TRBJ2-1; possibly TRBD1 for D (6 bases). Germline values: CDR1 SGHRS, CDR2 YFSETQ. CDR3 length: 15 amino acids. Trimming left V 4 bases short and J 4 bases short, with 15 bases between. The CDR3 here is CASSPSLQGYNEQFF. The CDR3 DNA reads TGCGCCAGCAGCCCTAGCCTCCAGGGGTACAATGAGCAGTTCTTC.

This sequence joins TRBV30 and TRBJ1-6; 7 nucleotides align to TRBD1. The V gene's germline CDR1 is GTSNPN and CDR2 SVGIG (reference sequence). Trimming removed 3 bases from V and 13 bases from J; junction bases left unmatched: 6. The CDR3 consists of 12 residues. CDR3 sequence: CAWRTGVRPLHF. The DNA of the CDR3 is TGTGCCTGGAGAACAGGGGTCAGGCCCCTCCACTTT.

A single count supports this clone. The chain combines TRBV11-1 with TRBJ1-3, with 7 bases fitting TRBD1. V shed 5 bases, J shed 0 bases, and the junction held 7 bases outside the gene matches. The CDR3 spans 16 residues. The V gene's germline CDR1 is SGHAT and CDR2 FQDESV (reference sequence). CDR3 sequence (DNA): TGTGCCAGCAGCACAACCGGGACAGTCTCTGGAAACACCATATATTTT. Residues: CASSTTGTVSGNTIYF.

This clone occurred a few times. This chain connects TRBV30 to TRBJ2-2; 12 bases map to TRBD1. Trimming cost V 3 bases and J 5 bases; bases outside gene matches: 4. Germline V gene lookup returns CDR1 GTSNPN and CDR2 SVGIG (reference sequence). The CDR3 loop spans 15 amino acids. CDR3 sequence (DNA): TGTGCCTGGAGAGGGGACAGGGGGCGTACCGGGGAGCTGTTTTTT. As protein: CAWRGDRGRTGELFF.

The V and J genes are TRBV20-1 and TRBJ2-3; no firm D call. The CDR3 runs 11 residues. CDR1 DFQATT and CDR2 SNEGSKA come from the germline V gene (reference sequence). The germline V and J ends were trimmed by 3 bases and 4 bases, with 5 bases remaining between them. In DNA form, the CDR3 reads TGCAGTGCTAGTCGCGCAGATACGCAGTATTTT. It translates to CSASRADTQYF.

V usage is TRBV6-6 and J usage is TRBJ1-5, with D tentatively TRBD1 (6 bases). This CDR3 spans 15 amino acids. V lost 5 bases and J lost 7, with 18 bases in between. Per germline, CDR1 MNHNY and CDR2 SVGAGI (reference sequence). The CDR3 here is CASSARAGARQPQHF. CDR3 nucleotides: TGTGCCAGCAGTGCACGTGCGGGGGCTAGACAGCCCCAGCATTTT.

CDR3 sequence (DNA): TGCAGTGCTAGTACCGGGACAGGGATCACCCACCCCAATAATTCACCCCTCCACTTT. Its protein product is CSASTGTGITHPNNSPLHF. V gene TRBV20-1 combines with J gene TRBJ1-6; 9 positions match TRBD1. The CDR3 has 19 residues. Germline-derived CDR1 and CDR2 are DFQATT and SNEGSKA (reference sequence). V shed 3 bases, J shed 5 bases, and the junction held 17 bases outside the gene matches.

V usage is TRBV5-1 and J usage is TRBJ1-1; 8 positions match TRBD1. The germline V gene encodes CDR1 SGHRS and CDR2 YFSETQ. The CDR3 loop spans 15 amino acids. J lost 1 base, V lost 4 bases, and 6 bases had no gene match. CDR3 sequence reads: CASSRTGQGNTEAFF. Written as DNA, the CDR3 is TGCGCCAGCAGCCGCACCGGACAGGGGAACACTGAAGCTTTCTTT.

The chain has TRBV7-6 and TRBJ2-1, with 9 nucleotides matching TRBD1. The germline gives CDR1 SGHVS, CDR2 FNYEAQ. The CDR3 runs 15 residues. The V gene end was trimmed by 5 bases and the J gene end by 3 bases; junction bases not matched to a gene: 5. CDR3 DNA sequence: TGTGCCAGCAGCCTCCCGGGACAGGGCTACAATGAGCAGTTCTTC. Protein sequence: CASSLPGQGYNEQFF. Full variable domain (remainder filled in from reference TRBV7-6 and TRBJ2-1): GAGVSQSPRYKVTKRGQDVALRCDPISGHVSLYWYRQALGQGPEFLTYFNYEAQQDKSGLPNDRFSAERPEGSISTLTIQRTEQRDSAMYRCASSLPGQGYNEQFFGPGTRLTVL.